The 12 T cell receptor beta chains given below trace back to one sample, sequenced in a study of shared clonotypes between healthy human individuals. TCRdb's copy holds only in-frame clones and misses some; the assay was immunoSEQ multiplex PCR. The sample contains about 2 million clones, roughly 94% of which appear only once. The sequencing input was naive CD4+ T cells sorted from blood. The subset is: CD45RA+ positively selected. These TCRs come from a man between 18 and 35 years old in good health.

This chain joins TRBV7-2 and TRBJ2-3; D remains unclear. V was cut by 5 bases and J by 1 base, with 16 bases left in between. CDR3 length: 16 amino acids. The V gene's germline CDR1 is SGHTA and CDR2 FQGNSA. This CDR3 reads CASSPRSGARTDTQYF. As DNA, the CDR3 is TGTGCCAGCAGCCCCCGGTCGGGTGCCCGCACAGATACGCAGTATTTT.

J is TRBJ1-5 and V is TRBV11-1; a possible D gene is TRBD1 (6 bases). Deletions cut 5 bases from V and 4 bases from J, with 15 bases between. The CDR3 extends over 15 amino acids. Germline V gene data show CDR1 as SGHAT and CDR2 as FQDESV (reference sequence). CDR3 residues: CASSAGAGKNQPQHF. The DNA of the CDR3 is TGTGCCAGCAGCGCGGGGGCGGGGAAGAATCAGCCCCAGCATTTT. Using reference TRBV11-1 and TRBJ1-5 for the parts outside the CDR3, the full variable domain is EAEVAQSPRYKITEKSQAVAFWCDPISGHATLYWYRQILGQGPELLVQFQDESVVDDSQLPKDRFSAERLKGVDSTLKIQPAELGDSAMYLCASSAGAGKNQPQHFGDGTRLSIL.

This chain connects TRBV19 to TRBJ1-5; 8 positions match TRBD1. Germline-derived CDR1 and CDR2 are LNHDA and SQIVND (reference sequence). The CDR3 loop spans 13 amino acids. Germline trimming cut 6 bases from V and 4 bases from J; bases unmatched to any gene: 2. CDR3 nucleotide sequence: TGTGCCAGTAGGGACAGGGTAAATCAGCCCCAGCATTTT. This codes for CASRDRVNQPQHF. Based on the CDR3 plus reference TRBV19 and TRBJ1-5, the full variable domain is DGGITQSPKYLFRKEGQNVTLSCEQNLNHDAMYWYRQDPGQGLRLIYYSQIVNDFQKGDIAEGYSVSREKKESFPLTVTSAQKNPTAFYLCASRDRVNQPQHFGDGTRLSIL.

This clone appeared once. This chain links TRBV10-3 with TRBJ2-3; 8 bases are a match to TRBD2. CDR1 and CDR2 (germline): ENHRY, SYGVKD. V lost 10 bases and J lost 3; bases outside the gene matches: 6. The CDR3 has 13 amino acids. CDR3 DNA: TGTGCCAGCAGCGGGAGTGGAACAGATACGCAGTATTTT. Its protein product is CASSGSGTDTQYF.

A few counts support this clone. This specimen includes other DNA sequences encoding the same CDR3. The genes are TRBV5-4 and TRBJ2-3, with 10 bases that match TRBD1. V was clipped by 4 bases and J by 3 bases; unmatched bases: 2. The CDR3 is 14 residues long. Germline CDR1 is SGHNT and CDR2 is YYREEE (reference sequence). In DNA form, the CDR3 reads TGTGCCAGCAGCCAGGGACAGGGGACAGATACGCAGTATTTT. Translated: CASSQGQGTDTQYF. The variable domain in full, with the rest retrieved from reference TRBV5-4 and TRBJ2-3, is ETGVTQSPTHLIKTRGQQVTLRCSSQSGHNTVSWYQQALGQGPQFIFQYYREEENGRGNFPPRFSGLQFPNYSSELNVNALELDDSALYLCASSQGQGTDTQYFGPGTRLTVL.

The CDR3 protein is CASSVGGTSGSRPSYEQYF. DNA for the CDR3: TGTGCCAGCAGTGTGGGGGGGACTAGCGGGTCCAGACCCTCCTACGAGCAGTACTTC. V and J are TRBV2 and TRBJ2-7; 12 nucleotides align to TRBD2. The J segment lost 0 bases and the V segment lost 4 bases, leaving 13 bases of the junction unmatched. The CDR3 totals 19 residues. From germline, CDR1 is SNHLY and CDR2 FYNNEI.

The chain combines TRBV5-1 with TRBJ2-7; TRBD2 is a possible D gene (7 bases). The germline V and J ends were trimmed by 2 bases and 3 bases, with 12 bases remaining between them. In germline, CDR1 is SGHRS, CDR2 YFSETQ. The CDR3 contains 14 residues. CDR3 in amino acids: CASSFGGAIYEQYF. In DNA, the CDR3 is TGCGCCAGCAGCTTTGGGGGGGCTATCTACGAGCAGTACTTC. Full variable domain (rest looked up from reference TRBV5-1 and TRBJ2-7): KAGVTQTPRYLIKTRGQQVTLSCSPISGHRSVSWYQQTPGQGLQFLFEYFSETQRNKGNFPGRFSGRQFSNSRSEMNVSTLELGDSALYLCASSFGGAIYEQYFGPGTRLTVT.

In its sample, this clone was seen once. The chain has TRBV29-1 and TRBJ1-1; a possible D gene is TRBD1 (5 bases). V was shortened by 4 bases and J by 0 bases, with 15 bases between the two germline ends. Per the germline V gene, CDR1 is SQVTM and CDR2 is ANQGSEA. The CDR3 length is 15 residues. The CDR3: CSVARATTLNTEAFF. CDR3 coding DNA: TGCAGCGTTGCCAGGGCTACTACTTTGAACACTGAAGCTTTCTTT.

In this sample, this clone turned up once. The CDR3 bases are TGTGCCATCAGTCCCACTAGCGGGTCGACCAAGAAGTATGACAATGAGCAGTTCTTC. The encoded protein is CAISPTSGSTKKYDNEQFF. This rearrangement joins TRBV10-3 to TRBJ2-1; 9 bases fit TRBD2. Per germline, CDR1 ENHRY and CDR2 SYGVKD. The CDR3 is 19 residues long. V was pared by 5 bases and J by 5 bases, with 19 bases of the junction left unmatched.

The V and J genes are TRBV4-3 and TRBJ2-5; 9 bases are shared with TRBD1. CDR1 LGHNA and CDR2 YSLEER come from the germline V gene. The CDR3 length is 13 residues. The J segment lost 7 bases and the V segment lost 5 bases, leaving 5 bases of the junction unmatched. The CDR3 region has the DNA TGCGCCAGCAGCGACAGGGGGGAAGGGACCCAGTACTTC. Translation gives CASSDRGEGTQYF.

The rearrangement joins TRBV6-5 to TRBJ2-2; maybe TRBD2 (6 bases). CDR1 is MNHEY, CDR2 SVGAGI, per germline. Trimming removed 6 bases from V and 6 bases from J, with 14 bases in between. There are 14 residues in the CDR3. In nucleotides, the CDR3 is TGTGCCAGCAGGCGGGACTCCCTGGCCGGGGAGCTGTTTTTT. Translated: CASRRDSLAGELFF.

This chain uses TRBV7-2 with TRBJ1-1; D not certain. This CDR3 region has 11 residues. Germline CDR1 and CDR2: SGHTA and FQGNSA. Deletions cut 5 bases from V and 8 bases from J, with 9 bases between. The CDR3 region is CASSRSLEAFF. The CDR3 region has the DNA TGTGCCAGCAGCCGCTCTTTGGAAGCTTTCTTT.